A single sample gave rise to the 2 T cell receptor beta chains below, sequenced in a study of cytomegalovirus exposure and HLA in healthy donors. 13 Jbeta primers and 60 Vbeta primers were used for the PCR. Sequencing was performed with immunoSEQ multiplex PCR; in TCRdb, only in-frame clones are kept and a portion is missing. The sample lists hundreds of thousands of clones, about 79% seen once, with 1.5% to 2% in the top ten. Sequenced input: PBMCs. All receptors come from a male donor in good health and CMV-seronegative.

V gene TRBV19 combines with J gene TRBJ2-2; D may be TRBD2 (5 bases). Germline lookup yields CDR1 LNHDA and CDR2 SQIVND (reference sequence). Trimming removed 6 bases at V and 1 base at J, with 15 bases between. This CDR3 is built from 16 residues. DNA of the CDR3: TGTGCCAGTAGCCGGGTCGTTCGGGGGAACACCGGGGAGCTGTTTTTT. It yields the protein CASSRVVRGNTGELFF.

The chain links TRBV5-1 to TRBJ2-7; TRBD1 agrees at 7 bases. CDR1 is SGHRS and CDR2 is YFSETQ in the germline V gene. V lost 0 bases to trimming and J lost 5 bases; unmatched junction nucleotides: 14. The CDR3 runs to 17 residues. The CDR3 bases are TGCGCCAGCAGCTTGGTTGGTCTTGGGGACAGACCCCACGAGCAGTACTTC. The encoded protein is CASSLVGLGDRPHEQYF.